Shown below are 22 T cell receptor beta chains from a single sample sequenced in a study of blood T cell repertoires in COVID-19 (TCRdb year 2020). Library preparation used the immunoSEQ multiplex PCR assay. Not all clones reach the TCRdb copy of this immuneACCESS table, which keeps in-frame sequences only. Checked studies attribute under half of the gap to unresolved V genes and leave the rest unexplained. The table for this sample lists approximately 12,000 clones; 73% of them were counted only once. Clones ranked in the top ten supply 30% to 35% of the sample. The sample was peripheral blood. These receptors were obtained from a human donor in a cohort sampled during active COVID-19.

V gene TRBV16 combines with J gene TRBJ1-6; D not resolved. The V end lost 1 base, the J end lost 7 bases, and 8 bases lay between the germline ends. CDR1 and CDR2 (germline): KGHSY, FQNENV. The length of the CDR3 is 14 residues. The CDR3 DNA follows: TGTGCCAGCAGCCAATTGTTTGAGAATTCACCCCTCCACTTT. This translates into CASSQLFENSPLHF.

This chain joins TRBV24-1 and TRBJ2-3; D might be TRBD1 (6 bases). The CDR3 length is 15 residues. CDR1 KGHDR and CDR2 SFDVKD come from the germline V gene. The V end was cut by 3 bases, the J end by 3 bases, with 12 bases between. The chain's CDR3 is CATSDDRRRTDTQYF. CDR3 nucleotides: TGTGCCACCAGTGATGACAGGAGGCGGACAGATACGCAGTATTTT.

The chain couples TRBV30 to TRBJ2-7, with 11 nucleotides matching TRBD1. CDR1 and CDR2 (germline): GTSNPN, SVGIG (reference sequence). The trim removed 5 bases at V and 6 bases at J, leaving 9 bases unmatched. The CDR3 extends over 14 amino acids. The CDR3 region has the DNA TGTGCCTGGTCGCGGGACAGGGGGATTCGCGAGCAGTACTTC. This codes for CAWSRDRGIREQYF.

This clone was seen a single time. The rearrangement links TRBV3-1 (or the pseudogene TRBV3-2) to TRBJ2-7, with 7 bases identical to TRBD2. The CDR3 spans 12 residues. CDR1 and CDR2 from the germline V gene are LGHDT and YNNKEL (reference sequence). J was trimmed by 7 bases and V by 6 bases; bases with no gene match: 6. This CDR3 reads CASSMGGREQYF. The CDR3 nucleotides read TGTGCCAGCAGTATGGGGGGGAGGGAGCAGTACTTC.

V gene TRBV18 combines with J gene TRBJ2-1; TRBD2 matches at 9 bases. The CDR3 loop spans 14 amino acids. Germline CDR1 and CDR2: KGHSH and LQKENI. Trimming removed 1 base from V and 5 bases from J; junction bases left unmatched: 0. The CDR3 sequence: CASSPLAGDNEQFF. The CDR3 nucleotides read TGTGCCAGCTCACCACTAGCGGGGGACAATGAGCAGTTCTTC.

The V gene is TRBV24-1, the J gene TRBJ2-5; TRBD2 agrees at 12 bases. CDR1 is KGHDR, CDR2 SFDVKD, per germline. The CDR3 runs 18 residues. The V gene end was trimmed by 5 bases and the J gene end by 2 bases; junction bases not matched to a gene: 11. Here the CDR3 reads CATSVSGLAGGSQETQYF. As DNA, the CDR3 is TGTGCCACCAGTGTATCGGGACTAGCGGGTGGGAGTCAAGAGACCCAGTACTTC.

This clone was seen only a few times. The J gene is TRBJ2-1, the V gene TRBV10-3, with D maybe TRBD2 (5 bases). This CDR3 has 15 residues. The germline V gene has CDR1 ENHRY and CDR2 SYGVKD. V was trimmed by 0 bases and J by 7 bases, leaving 13 bases between them. The CDR3 reads CAISESRALRNEQFF. As DNA, the CDR3 is TGTGCCATCAGTGAGTCGCGGGCATTGAGGAATGAGCAGTTCTTC.

V and J are TRBV2 and TRBJ2-5, with D possibly being TRBD2 (6 bases). Trimming took off 7 bases at V and 4 bases at J, with 10 bases between the two ends. CDR3 length: 12 amino acids. Germline V gives CDR1 SNHLY, CDR2 FYNNEI. As DNA, the CDR3 is TGTGCCAGCACCCGACTAGGAGAGACCCAGTACTTC. Translating it yields CASTRLGETQYF.

The chain couples TRBV7-2 to TRBJ2-2; the D gene is possibly TRBD2 (6 bases). Germline V gene sequence: CDR1 SGHTA, CDR2 FQGNSA. V lost 6 bases and J lost 1, with 12 bases in between. CDR3 size: 15 residues. This chain's CDR3 is CASRGDGRNTGELFF. As DNA, the CDR3 is TGTGCCAGCAGGGGTGACGGGAGGAACACCGGGGAGCTGTTTTTT. The variable domain in full, completed from reference TRBV7-2 and TRBJ2-2, reads GAGVSQSPSNKVTEKGKDVELRCDPISGHTALYWYRQSLGQGLEFLIYFQGNSAPDKSGLPSDRFSAERTGGSVSTLTIQRTQQEDSAVYLCASRGDGRNTGELFFGEGSRLTVL.

V usage is TRBV4-1 and J usage is TRBJ1-3; TRBD1 is a possible D gene (5 bases). Trimming shortened V by 4 bases and J by 2 bases, and 12 bases separated the two germline ends. This CDR3 has 15 amino acids. CDR1 is MGHRA, CDR2 YSYEKL, per germline. The chain's CDR3 is CASSLRTGTGNTIYF. CDR3 nucleotide sequence: TGCGCCAGCAGCCTTCGTACAGGAACTGGAAACACCATATATTTT.

This sequence joins TRBV5-6 and TRBJ1-6; no clear D gene. CDR1 and CDR2 from the germline V gene are SGHDT and YYEEEE. Trimming stripped 0 bases from V and 6 bases from J, with 4 bases between. This CDR3 is 13 amino acids long. The CDR3, as DNA: TGTGCCAGCAGCTTGGACGGTAATTCACCCCTCCACTTT. This sequence encodes CASSLDGNSPLHF.

V usage is TRBV3-1 (or the pseudogene TRBV3-2) and J usage is TRBJ2-7, with 12 positions matching TRBD2. With 1 base clipped from V and 2 bases from J, the junction kept 6 bases outside the gene matches. This CDR3 has 17 residues. CDR1 is LGHDT, CDR2 YNNKEL, per germline (reference sequence). CDR3: CASSQGAGTSGPYEQYF. CDR3 nucleotide sequence: TGTGCCAGCAGCCAAGGGGCCGGGACTAGCGGGCCCTACGAGCAGTACTTC.

The genes are TRBV18 and TRBJ2-2, with TRBD1 matching over 8 bases. CDR1 and CDR2 (germline): KGHSH, LQKENI. CDR3 length: 15 amino acids. After removal of 6 bases from V and 5 bases from J, the junction contained 8 bases not matched to a gene. CDR3 loop: CASSDRGSQTGELFF. Here the CDR3 DNA reads TGTGCCAGCTCCGACAGGGGATCCCAAACCGGGGAGCTGTTTTTT.

V gene TRBV27 combines with J gene TRBJ2-7; TRBD1 agrees at 7 bases. This CDR3 is 14 amino acids long. The trim removed 6 bases at V and 2 bases at J, leaving 7 bases unmatched. CDR1 is MNHEY, CDR2 SMNVEV, per germline (reference sequence). The CDR3 region has the DNA TGTGCCAGCAGCCTTACAGGGGCCCCCTACGAGCAGTACTTC. Its protein is CASSLTGAPYEQYF.

The chain has TRBV2 and TRBJ2-7; TRBD1 is a possible D gene (6 bases). The germline gives CDR1 SNHLY, CDR2 FYNNEI. Trimming took 6 bases from V and 7 from J, leaving 22 bases between them. The CDR3 covers 15 residues. This CDR3 is CASRKTGTLGVEQYF. In DNA form, the CDR3 reads TGTGCCAGCAGGAAAACCGGGACACTGGGTGTGGAGCAGTACTTC.

In DNA, the CDR3 is TGCGCCAGCAGCTTGAGCCAGGTCGGAAGCACAGATACGCAGTATTTT. This codes for CASSLSQVGSTDTQYF. The chain couples TRBV5-1 to TRBJ2-3; D gene unclear. The germline V gene has CDR1 SGHRS and CDR2 YFSETQ. With 1 base removed from V and 0 bases from J, the gap between germline ends came to 12 bases. The CDR3 loop spans 16 amino acids.

The CDR3 protein is CASSPDGTNYGYTF. CDR3 sequence (DNA): TGTGCCAGCAGCCCGGACGGGACTAACTATGGCTACACCTTC. This rearrangement joins TRBV5-5 to TRBJ1-2; the D is unclear. Germline V gene data show CDR1 as SGHKS and CDR2 as YYEKEE (reference sequence). CDR3 length equals 14 residues. Deletions cut 4 bases from V and 0 bases from J, with 10 bases between.

This clone was recorded only once. J is TRBJ1-2 and V is TRBV7-2; D perhaps matches TRBD1 (6 bases). The CDR3 has 17 amino acids. CDR1 SGHTA and CDR2 FQGNSA come from the germline V gene. Trimming took 0 bases from V and 1 from J, leaving 15 bases between them. The CDR3 nucleotides are TGTGCCAGCAGCTTAGCCCTTACCGGGACAAGTAACTATGGCTACACCTTC. Encoded protein: CASSLALTGTSNYGYTF.

The chain links TRBV20-1 to TRBJ2-1; D is ambiguous. V dropped 6 bases and J dropped 3 bases, with 6 bases sitting between them. The germline V gene has CDR1 DFQATT and CDR2 SNEGSKA (reference sequence). CDR3 length: 11 amino acids. CDR3 coding DNA: TGCAGTGCAATGTACTACAATGAGCAGTTCTTC. It is translated as CSAMYYNEQFF.

V usage is TRBV5-1 and J usage is TRBJ2-5, with 7 bases lining up with TRBD2. Germline trimming cut 6 bases from V and 5 bases from J; bases unmatched to any gene: 10. In germline, CDR1 is SGHRS, CDR2 YFSETQ. CDR3 size: 14 residues. The CDR3 DNA follows: TGCGCCAGCACCGGGGGGACTGGGAGGGAGACCCAGTACTTC. It encodes CASTGGTGRETQYF.

The genes are TRBV30 and TRBJ2-7, with 12 bases fitting TRBD2. With 2 bases clipped from V and 6 bases from J, the junction kept 14 bases outside the gene matches. CDR1 and CDR2 (germline): GTSNPN, SVGIG (reference sequence). The CDR3 sequence is 17 residues long. In DNA, the CDR3 is TGTGCCTGGAGTATGTTGGCTAGCGGGGGGGCGTCGCCCGAGCAGTACTTC. This sequence encodes CAWSMLASGGASPEQYF.

This clone was seen once. The junction departs from the called germline gene at one end, perhaps through a read error. The chain carries TRBV7-7 and TRBJ2-2; no firm D call. CDR3 length: 14 residues. Germline values: CDR1 SSHAT, CDR2 FNYEAQ (reference sequence). In DNA form, the CDR3 reads TGTGCTAGCAGGCCCTCGACTCTGACCGGGGAGCTGTTTTTT. Its protein is CASRPSTLTGELFF.